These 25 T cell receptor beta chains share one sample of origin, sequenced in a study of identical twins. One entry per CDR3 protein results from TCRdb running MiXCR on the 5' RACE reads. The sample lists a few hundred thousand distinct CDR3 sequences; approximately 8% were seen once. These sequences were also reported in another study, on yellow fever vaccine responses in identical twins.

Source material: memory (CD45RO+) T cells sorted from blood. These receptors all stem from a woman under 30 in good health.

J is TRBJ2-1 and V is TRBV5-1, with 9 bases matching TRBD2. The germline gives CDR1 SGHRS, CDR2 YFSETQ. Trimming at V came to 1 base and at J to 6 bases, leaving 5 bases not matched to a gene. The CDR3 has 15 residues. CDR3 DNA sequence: TGCGCCAGCAGCTTGATGGGCGGGGGGGCCAATGAGCAGTTCTTC. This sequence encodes CASSLMGGGANEQFF.

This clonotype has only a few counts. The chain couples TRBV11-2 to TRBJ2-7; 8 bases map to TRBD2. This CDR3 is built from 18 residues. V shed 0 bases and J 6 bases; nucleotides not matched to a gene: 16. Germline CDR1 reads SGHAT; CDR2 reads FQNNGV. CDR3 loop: CASSLEGWSGSATTEQYF. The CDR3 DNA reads TGTGCCAGCAGCTTAGAGGGGTGGAGCGGGAGCGCCACTACCGAGCAGTACTTC.

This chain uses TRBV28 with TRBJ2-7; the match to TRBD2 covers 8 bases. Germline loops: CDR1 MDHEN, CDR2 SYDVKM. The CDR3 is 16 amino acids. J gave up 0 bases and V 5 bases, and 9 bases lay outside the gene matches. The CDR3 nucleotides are TGTGCCAGCAGTGGGCCCGGACTAGCCTTCTCCTACGAGCAGTACTTC. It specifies CASSGPGLAFSYEQYF.

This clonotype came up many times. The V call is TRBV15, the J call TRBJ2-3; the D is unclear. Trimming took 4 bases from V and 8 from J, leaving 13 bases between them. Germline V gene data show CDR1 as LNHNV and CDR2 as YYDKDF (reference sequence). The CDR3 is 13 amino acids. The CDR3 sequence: CATSTSAFGTQYF. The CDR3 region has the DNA TGTGCCACCAGCACCTCGGCCTTCGGTACGCAGTATTTT. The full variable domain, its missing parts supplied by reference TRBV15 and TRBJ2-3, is DAMVIQNPRYQVTQFGKPVTLSCSQTLNHNVMYWYQQKSSQAPKLLFHYYDKDFNNEADTPDNFQSRRPNTSFCFLDIRSPGLGDTAMYLCATSTSAFGTQYFGPGTRLTVL.

The CDR3 reads CATSRAGNQPQHF. Written as DNA, the CDR3 is TGTGCCACCAGCAGAGCTGGCAATCAGCCCCAGCATTTT. The chain employs TRBV15 and TRBJ1-5; the D is unclear. Deletions cut 1 base from V and 2 bases from J, with 3 bases between. Looked up from germline, CDR1 is LNHNV and CDR2 is YYDKDF (reference sequence). This CDR3 spans 13 amino acids.

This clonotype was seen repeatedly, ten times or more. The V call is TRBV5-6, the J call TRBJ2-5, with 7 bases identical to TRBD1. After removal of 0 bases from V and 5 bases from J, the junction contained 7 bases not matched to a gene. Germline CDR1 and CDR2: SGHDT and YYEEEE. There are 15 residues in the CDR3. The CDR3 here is CASSLEFRQGETQYF. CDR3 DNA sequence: TGTGCCAGCAGCTTGGAGTTTCGACAGGGCGAGACCCAGTACTTC.

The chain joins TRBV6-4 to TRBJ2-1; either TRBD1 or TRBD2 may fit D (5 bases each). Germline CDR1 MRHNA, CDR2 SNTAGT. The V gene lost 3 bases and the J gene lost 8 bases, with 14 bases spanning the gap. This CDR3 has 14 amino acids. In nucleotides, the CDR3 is TGTGCCAGCAGTGAGACGGGGCCCTCAGATGAGCAGTTCTTC. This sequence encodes CASSETGPSDEQFF.

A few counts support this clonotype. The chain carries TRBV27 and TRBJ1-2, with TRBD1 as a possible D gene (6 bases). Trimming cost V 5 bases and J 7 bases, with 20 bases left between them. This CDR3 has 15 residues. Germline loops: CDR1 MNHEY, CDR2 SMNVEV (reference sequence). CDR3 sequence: CASSPLDSRSPGYTF. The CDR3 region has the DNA TGTGCCAGCAGTCCGCTGGACAGCAGGTCTCCTGGCTACACCTTC.

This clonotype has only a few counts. This CDR3 is CASRAQAYEYNEQFF. CDR3 nucleotides: TGTGCCAGCCGCGCCCAGGCTTACGAATACAATGAGCAGTTCTTC. The chain carries TRBV21-1 and TRBJ2-1. TRBV21-1 corresponds to a pseudogene. The CDR3 runs to 15 residues.

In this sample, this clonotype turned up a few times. This CDR3 is CASSLGHTGDSPLHF. The CDR3 DNA follows: TGTGCCAGCAGCTTAGGCCACACAGGGGATTCACCCCTCCACTTT. The V and J genes are TRBV11-2 and TRBJ1-6; 7 bases match TRBD1. Germline loops: CDR1 SGHAT, CDR2 FQNNGV. The J segment lost 8 bases and the V segment lost 1 base, leaving 5 bases of the junction unmatched. CDR3 length: 15 amino acids.

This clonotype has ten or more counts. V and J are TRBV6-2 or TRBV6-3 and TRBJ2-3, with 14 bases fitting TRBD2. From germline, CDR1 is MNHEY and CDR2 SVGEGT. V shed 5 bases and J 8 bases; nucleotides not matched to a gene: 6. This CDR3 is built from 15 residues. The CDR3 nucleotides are TGTGCCAGCAGTCCCGGACTAGCGGGAGGCGGTACGCAGTATTTT. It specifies CASSPGLAGGGTQYF.

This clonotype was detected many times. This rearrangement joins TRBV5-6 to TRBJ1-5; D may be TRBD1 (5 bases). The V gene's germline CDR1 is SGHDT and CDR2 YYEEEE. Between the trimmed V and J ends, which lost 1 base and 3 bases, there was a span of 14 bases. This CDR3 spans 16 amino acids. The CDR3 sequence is CASSLLSGRNNQPQHF. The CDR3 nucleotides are TGTGCCAGCAGCTTGTTGTCGGGACGGAACAATCAGCCCCAGCATTTT.

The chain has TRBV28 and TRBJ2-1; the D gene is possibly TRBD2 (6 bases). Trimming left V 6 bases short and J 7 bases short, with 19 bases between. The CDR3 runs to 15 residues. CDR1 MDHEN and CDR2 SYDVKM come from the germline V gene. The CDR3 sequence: CASRAKEGMTNEQFF. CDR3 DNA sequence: TGTGCCAGCAGAGCAAAGGAGGGGATGACAAATGAGCAGTTCTTC.

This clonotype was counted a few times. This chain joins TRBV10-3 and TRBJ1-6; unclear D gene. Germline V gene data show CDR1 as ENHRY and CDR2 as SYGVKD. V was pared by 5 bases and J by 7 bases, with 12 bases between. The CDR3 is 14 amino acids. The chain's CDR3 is CAISQQEANSPLHF. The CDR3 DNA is TGTGCCATCAGTCAACAAGAAGCAAATTCACCCCTCCACTTT.

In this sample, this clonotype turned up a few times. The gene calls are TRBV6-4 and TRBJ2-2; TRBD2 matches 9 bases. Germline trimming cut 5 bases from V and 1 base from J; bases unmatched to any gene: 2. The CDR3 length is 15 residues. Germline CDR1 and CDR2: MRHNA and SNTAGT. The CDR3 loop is CASSPSGMNTGELFF. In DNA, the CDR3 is TGTGCCAGCAGTCCTAGCGGGATGAACACCGGGGAGCTGTTTTTT.

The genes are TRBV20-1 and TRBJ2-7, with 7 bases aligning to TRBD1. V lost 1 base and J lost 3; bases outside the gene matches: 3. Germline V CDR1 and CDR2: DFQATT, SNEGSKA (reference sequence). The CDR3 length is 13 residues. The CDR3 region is CSARVSGGYEQYF. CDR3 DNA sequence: TGCAGTGCTAGAGTTTCAGGGGGCTACGAGCAGTACTTC.

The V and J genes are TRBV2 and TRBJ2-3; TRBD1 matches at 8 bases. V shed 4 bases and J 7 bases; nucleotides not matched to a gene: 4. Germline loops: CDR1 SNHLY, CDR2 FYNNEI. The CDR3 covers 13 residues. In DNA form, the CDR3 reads TGTGCCAGCAGTGTGACAGGGGAAAATACGCAGTATTTT. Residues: CASSVTGENTQYF.

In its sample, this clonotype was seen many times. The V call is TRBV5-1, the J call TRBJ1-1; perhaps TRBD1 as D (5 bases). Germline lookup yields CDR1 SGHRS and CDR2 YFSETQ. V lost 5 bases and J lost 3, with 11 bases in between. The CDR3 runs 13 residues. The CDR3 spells CASSIGVDTEAFF. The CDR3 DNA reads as TGCGCCAGCAGTATAGGGGTAGACACTGAAGCTTTCTTT.

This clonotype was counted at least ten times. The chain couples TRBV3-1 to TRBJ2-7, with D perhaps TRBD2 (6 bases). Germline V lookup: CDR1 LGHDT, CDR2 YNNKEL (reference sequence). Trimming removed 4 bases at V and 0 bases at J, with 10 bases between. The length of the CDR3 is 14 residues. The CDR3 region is CASSPHGSSYEQYF. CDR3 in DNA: TGTGCCAGCAGCCCTCACGGGAGCTCCTACGAGCAGTACTTC.

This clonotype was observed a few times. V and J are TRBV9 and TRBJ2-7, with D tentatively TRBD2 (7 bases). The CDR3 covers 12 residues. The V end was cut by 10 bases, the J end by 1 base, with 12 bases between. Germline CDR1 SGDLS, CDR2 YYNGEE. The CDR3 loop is CAGEGESYEQYF. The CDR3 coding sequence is TGTGCCGGGGAGGGGGAGTCCTACGAGCAGTACTTC.

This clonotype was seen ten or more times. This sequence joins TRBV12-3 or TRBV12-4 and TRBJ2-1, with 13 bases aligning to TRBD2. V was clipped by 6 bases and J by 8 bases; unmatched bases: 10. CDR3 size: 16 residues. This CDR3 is CASRWTSGGSGDEQFF. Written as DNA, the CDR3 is TGTGCCAGCAGGTGGACTAGCGGGGGATCCGGGGATGAGCAGTTCTTC.

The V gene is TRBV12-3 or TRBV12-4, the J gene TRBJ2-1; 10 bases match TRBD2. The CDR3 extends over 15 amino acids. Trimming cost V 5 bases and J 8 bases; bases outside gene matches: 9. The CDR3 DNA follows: TGTGCCAGCAGTCCCACGCTAGCGGGAGTTCATGAGCAGTTCTTC. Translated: CASSPTLAGVHEQFF.

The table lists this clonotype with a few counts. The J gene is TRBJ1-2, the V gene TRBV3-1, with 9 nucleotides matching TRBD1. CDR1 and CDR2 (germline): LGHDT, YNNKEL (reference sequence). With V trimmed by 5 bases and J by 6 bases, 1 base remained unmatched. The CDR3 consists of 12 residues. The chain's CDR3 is CASSWTGDGYTF. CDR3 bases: TGTGCCAGCAGCTGGACAGGGGATGGCTACACCTTC.

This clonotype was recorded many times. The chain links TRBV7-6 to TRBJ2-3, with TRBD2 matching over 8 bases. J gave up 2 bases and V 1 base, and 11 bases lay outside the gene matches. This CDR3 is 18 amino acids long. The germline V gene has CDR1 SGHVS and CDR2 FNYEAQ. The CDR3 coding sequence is TGTGCCAGCAGCTTAGACCCCCCCCGGGGGGGCCCCACAGATACGCAGTATTTT. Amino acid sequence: CASSLDPPRGGPTDTQYF.

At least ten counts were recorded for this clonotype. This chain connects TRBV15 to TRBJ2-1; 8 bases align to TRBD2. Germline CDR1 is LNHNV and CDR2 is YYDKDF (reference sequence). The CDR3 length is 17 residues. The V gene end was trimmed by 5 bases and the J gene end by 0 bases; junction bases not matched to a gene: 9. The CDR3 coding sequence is TGTGCCACCAGCCCCCGGGGGGGGCTGTCCTCCTACAATGAGCAGTTCTTC. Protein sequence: CATSPRGGLSSYNEQFF.